Here is one T cell receptor beta chain with its context. Authors' processing steps: The assay estimated nucleated cells by amplifying reference gene primers. Sequencing was performed with immunoSEQ multiplex PCR; in TCRdb, only in-frame clones are kept and a portion is missing. Clone size and the V and J calls come from that table; the DNA yielded D and trimming. This sample has about 280,000 clones, with nearly 90% found just once. The data were taken from a study of blood T cell repertoires in COVID-19. On the study more broadly: Both acute and convalescent COVID-19 samples were obtained from the United States, Italy and Spain. T cells, B-cell-depleted T cells, or PBMCs supplied cDNA or gDNA.

This TCR was recovered from a man between 18 and 35 years old with active or convalescent COVID-19. The material sequenced was peripheral blood.

CDR3 sequence: CASRRSDGGETQYF. As DNA, the CDR3 is TGCGCCAGCAGGCGGAGCGATGGTGGGGAGACCCAGTACTTC. The chain couples TRBV5-1 to TRBJ2-5; D is unresolved. V was trimmed by 5 bases and J by 5 bases, leaving 16 bases between them. Germline CDR1 SGHRS, CDR2 YFSETQ. CDR3 length: 14 amino acids.